This TCR beta chain is drawn from a study of beta chain features in type 1 diabetes. CDR3 size: 13 residues. Between the trimmed V and J ends, which lost 5 bases and 2 bases, there was a span of 10 bases. The germline gives CDR1 MNHEY, CDR2 SVGAGI. Sequenced material consisted of expressed TCRB transcripts (all of the isolated RNA was reverse transcribed). Sequencing used immunoSEQ multiplex PCR; TCRdb keeps in-frame clones, though not all of them. The data contain approximately 60,000 clones, approximately 59% of them singletons. The rearrangement links TRBV6-5 to TRBJ2-7, with D tentatively TRBD1 (5 bases). Sequenced material: Tregs from blood. This sequence was found in a woman younger than 35 in good health. CDR3 bases: TGTGCCAGCAGTGAATCAGGGACCTACGAGCAGTACTTC. The encoded protein is CASSESGTYEQYF.